This entry lists 10 T cell receptor beta chains sequenced from one sample in a study of spatial heterogeneity in lung cancer. Documented time point: sample taken at primary tumor resection. A single record per CDR3 protein comes from TCRdb applying MiXCR to the 5' RACE reads. The repertoire holds about 23,000 distinct CDR3 sequences, with less than 6% as singletons. Source: PBMCs, taken at surgery. All receptors derive from a male donor with early-stage non-small cell lung cancer.

The table lists this clonotype with many counts. The chain links TRBV7-2 to TRBJ1-1; D gene ambiguous. This CDR3 contains 15 residues. V shed 1 base and J shed 6 bases, with 15 bases lying between them. Germline V CDR1 and CDR2: SGHTA, FQGNSA. DNA of the CDR3: TGTGCCAGCAGCTTAGGATTTCGGGGTAGACCTGAAGCTTTCTTT. Translated, it gives CASSLGFRGRPEAFF.

This clonotype was picked up a small number of times. The rearrangement uses TRBV27 and TRBJ2-5; D is tentatively TRBD1 or TRBD2 (5 bases each). V lost 4 bases to trimming and J lost 5 bases, with 17 bases between them. The CDR3 runs to 15 residues. CDR1 is MNHEY and CDR2 is SMNVEV in the germline V gene (reference sequence). The CDR3 DNA reads TGTGCCAGCAGTTCCCAGGGCTTCTCGGGGGAGACCCAGTACTTC. It yields the protein CASSSQGFSGETQYF.

This clonotype is categorized as medium-sized. This rearrangement joins TRBV3-1 to TRBJ2-3, with D possibly being TRBD2 (6 bases). V dropped 5 bases and J dropped 2 bases, with 11 bases sitting between them. The CDR3 spans 14 residues. CDR1 LGHDT and CDR2 YNNKEL come from the germline V gene (reference sequence). The CDR3 is CASSSLAATDTQYF. In DNA, the CDR3 is TGTGCCAGCAGCTCCTTAGCGGCCACAGATACGCAGTATTTT.

In its sample, this clonotype ranks as medium-sized. The gene calls are TRBV6-2 or TRBV6-3 and TRBJ2-1; a weak D match, TRBD2 (5 bases). The CDR3 runs to 17 residues. The germline V gene has CDR1 MNHEY and CDR2 SVGEGT. Trimming removed 3 bases from V and 0 bases from J, with 15 bases in between. CDR3 sequence (DNA): TGTGCCAGCAGTTATAGTCCCAGCGGAGGCTCCTACAATGAGCAGTTCTTC. Its protein is CASSYSPSGGSYNEQFF.

This clonotype was detected many times. This sequence joins TRBV6-5 and TRBJ1-6; 7 nucleotides agree with TRBD1. The V gene's germline CDR1 is MNHEY and CDR2 SVGAGI. With 8 bases clipped from V and 9 bases from J, the junction kept 16 bases outside the gene matches. This CDR3 spans 16 amino acids. As DNA, the CDR3 is TGTGCCAGCCGCAGACCAGGGGGACAATTATCTTCACCCCTCCACTTT. It specifies CASRRPGGQLSSPLHF.

This clonotype occurred many times. The chain uses TRBV7-9 and TRBJ2-2; perhaps TRBD1 as D (6 bases). CDR1 and CDR2 from the germline V gene are SEHNR and FQNEAQ (reference sequence). V lost 4 bases, J lost 9 bases, and 9 bases lay in between. The CDR3 has 12 amino acids. The CDR3 loop is CASSSQGWELFF. The CDR3 DNA is TGTGCCAGCAGCTCACAGGGATGGGAGCTGTTTTTT.

This clonotype has a count of ten or more. The J gene is TRBJ2-5, the V gene TRBV12-3 or TRBV12-4; a possible D gene is TRBD2 (5 bases). The length of the CDR3 is 13 residues. The V gene lost 3 bases and the J gene lost 3 bases, with 8 bases spanning the gap. The CDR3 protein is CASSFGGEETQYF. The DNA for the CDR3 is TGTGCCAGCAGTTTCGGAGGAGAAGAGACCCAGTACTTC.

This clonotype has ten or more counts. This sequence joins TRBV11-3 and TRBJ2-1; the D gene is possibly TRBD1 (6 bases). The CDR3 is 12 amino acids. Germline-derived CDR1 and CDR2 are SGHNT and YENEEA. V was pared by 5 bases and J by 12 bases, with 14 bases between. For the CDR3, the DNA is TGTGCCAGCAGCCCCTCTGTAGGGGGGCAGTTCTTC. Protein product: CASSPSVGGQFF.

This clonotype was seen ten or more times. This chain joins TRBV6-6 and TRBJ2-5; 7 bases map to TRBD2. Trimming took 6 bases from V and 3 from J; bases not matched to a gene: 7. The CDR3 runs to 14 residues. From germline, CDR1 is MNHNY and CDR2 SVGAGI (reference sequence). CDR3 loop: CASSWGGGKETQYF. In DNA form, the CDR3 reads TGTGCCAGCAGCTGGGGCGGGGGTAAAGAGACCCAGTACTTC.

There are a few counts of this clonotype. The genes are TRBV12-3 or TRBV12-4 and TRBJ1-1; 7 positions agree with TRBD1. CDR3 length: 14 amino acids. With V trimmed by 4 bases and J by 0 bases, 2 bases remained unmatched. CDR3 bases: TGTGCCAGCAGTTCGGGACAGCTGAACACTGAAGCTTTCTTT. Residues: CASSSGQLNTEAFF.